The clone carrying this T cell receptor beta chain has a count of ten or more. Its antigen is unknown. A read error may produce the germline difference seen at one junction end. This specimen comes from a study of T-cell reconstitution after alpha-beta-depleted transplantation in children. Points from the study as a whole: Alpha-beta T cells about two months after transplant reportedly derived from several hundred expanded graft clones. Among T cells one year after transplant, newly produced cells accounted for most counts and diversity.

Construction of the TCRbeta library involved unique molecular identifiers. Via MiXCR, TCRdb re-called the PCR reads, giving one row per CDR3 protein. Of approximately 1,000,000 distinct CDR3 sequences listed, about 29% are singletons. The sequenced sample was PBMCs, mostly from graft donor cells, obtained 360 days after TCRalphabeta/CD19-depleted stem cell transplant. This clonotype originated in a boy under two years old who had a stem cell transplant for SCID, so the T cells may come from the graft donor.

CDR3 in amino acids: CASSLAGVVYEQYF. DNA of the CDR3: TGCGCCAGCAGCTTGGCAGGGGTTGTCTACGAGCAGTACTTC. The chain uses TRBV7-2 and TRBJ2-7, with D possibly being TRBD1 (6 bases). This CDR3 contains 14 residues. The germline V gene encodes CDR1 SGHTA and CDR2 FQGNSA.